This T cell receptor (beta chain) was recovered during a study of T cells in Graves' hyperthyroidism and ophthalmopathy. The CDR3 runs 15 residues. Germline CDR1 is SEHNR and CDR2 is FQNEAQ (reference sequence). J lost 4 bases, V lost 3 bases, and 5 bases had no gene match. Hyperthyroidism, newly diagnosed and lasting under 2 months, affected patients aged 18 to 65. Template material for amplifying TCR beta CDR3 regions consisted of RNA transcripts. The study used the HTBI primer set for a first-round RT-PCR of the TCR CDR3. TCRdb called the multiplex PCR reads again in MiXCR, with one record for every CDR3 protein. In the table there are approximately 500,000 distinct CDR3 sequences, around 45% of which are singletons. This clonotype was detected ten times or more.

The chain links TRBV7-9 to TRBJ2-2; 7 bases agree with TRBD1. Source material: peripheral blood or thyroid tissue (not recorded which). This sequence originates from a woman in her late teens or twenties with Graves' hyperthyroidism. In nucleotides, the CDR3 is TGTGCCAGCAGCTTTACAGGGGAAAGCACCGGGGAGCTGTTTTTT. Residues: CASSFTGESTGELFF.